This T cell receptor beta chain was sequenced in a study of blood T cells in healthy people across ages. The second PCR ran roughly 7 to 12 cycles with a sample-barcoded 5' primer and J-beta primers. Each of the samples gave a minimum of 3 million paired-end reads that contained CDR3. Using its own MiXCR run on the 5' RACE reads, TCRdb lists one record per CDR3 protein. The table has approximately 850,000 distinct CDR3 sequences, roughly 60% seen once; the top ten hold 22%. Germline CDR1 reads SEHNR; CDR2 reads FQNEAQ (reference sequence). The CDR3 has 15 amino acids. J was trimmed by 8 bases and V by 4 bases; bases with no gene match: 11.

The origin of this receptor is a man aged 30-40 years in good health. The chain employs TRBV7-9 and TRBJ2-1; 7 nucleotides line up with TRBD1. The sequenced sample was blood. The CDR3 region has the DNA TGTGCCAGCAGCTCCCGGGACAGAACAATCGATGAGCAGTTCTTC. Amino acids: CASSSRDRTIDEQFF.